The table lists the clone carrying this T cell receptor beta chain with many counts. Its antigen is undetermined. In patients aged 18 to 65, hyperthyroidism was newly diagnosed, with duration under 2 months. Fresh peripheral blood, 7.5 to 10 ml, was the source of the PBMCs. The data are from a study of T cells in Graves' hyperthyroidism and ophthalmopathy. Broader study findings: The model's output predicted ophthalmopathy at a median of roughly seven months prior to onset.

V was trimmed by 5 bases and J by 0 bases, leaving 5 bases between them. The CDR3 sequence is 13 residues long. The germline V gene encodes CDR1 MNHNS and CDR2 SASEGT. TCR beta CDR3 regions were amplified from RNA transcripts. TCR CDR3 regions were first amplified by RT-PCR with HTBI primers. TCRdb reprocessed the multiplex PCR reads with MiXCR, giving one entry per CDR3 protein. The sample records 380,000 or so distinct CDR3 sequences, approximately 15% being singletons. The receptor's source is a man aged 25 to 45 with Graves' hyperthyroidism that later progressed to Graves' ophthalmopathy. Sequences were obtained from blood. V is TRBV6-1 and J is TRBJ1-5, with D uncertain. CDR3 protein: CASSFSSNQPQHF. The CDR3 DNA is TGTGCCAGCAGTTTTAGTAGCAATCAGCCCCAGCATTTT.